The 17 T cell receptor beta chains below were found in one sample sequenced in a study of blood T cell repertoires in COVID-19. Sequencing used immunoSEQ multiplex PCR; TCRdb keeps in-frame clones, though not all of them. The sample holds hundreds of thousands of clones, approximately 90% seen once. The source material was PBMCs or T cells enriched from blood (not recorded which). The receptor set was obtained from a man aged 25 to 40 who had recovered from COVID-19.

This rearrangement joins TRBV27 to TRBJ2-7; maybe TRBD2 (6 bases). Germline V CDR1 and CDR2: MNHEY, SMNVEV (reference sequence). Trimming shortened V by 3 bases and J by 6 bases, and 15 bases separated the two germline ends. This CDR3 comprises 14 residues. CDR3 amino acids: CASSFRTTVIEQYF. Written as DNA, the CDR3 is TGTGCCAGCAGTTTTAGGACTACTGTTATCGAGCAGTACTTC.

This chain joins TRBV7-8 and TRBJ2-3; 7 positions agree with TRBD2. This CDR3 has 15 amino acids. The germline V gene encodes CDR1 SGHVS and CDR2 FQNEAQ. The trim removed 5 bases at V and 1 base at J, leaving 6 bases unmatched. CDR3 amino acids: CASSAATSRTDTQYF. CDR3 nucleotide sequence: TGTGCCAGCAGCGCTGCGACTAGCCGCACAGATACGCAGTATTTT.

The chain joins TRBV3-1 (or the pseudogene TRBV3-2) to TRBJ2-7; TRBD2 agrees at 9 bases. The CDR3 length is 16 residues. Losses at the gene ends were 0 bases for V and 0 bases for J; bases not matched to a gene: 3. CDR1 is LGHDT, CDR2 YNNKEL, per germline (reference sequence). CDR3 DNA: TGTGCCAGCAGCCAAGATCCTAGCGGGGCCTCCTACGAGCAGTACTTC. Encoded protein: CASSQDPSGASYEQYF.

The V and J genes are TRBV19 and TRBJ1-1, with 9 bases identical to TRBD1. Per germline, CDR1 LNHDA and CDR2 SQIVND (reference sequence). The CDR3 covers 16 residues. With V trimmed by 5 bases and J by 4 bases, 11 bases remained unmatched. The CDR3: CASSAPGTGFLTEAFF. DNA for the CDR3: TGTGCCAGTAGTGCACCCGGGACAGGGTTTCTCACTGAAGCTTTCTTT.

There are a few counts of this clone. J is TRBJ2-7 and V is TRBV4-1; the D is unclear. The CDR3 has 13 amino acids. V lost 1 base, J lost 3 bases, and 7 bases lay in between. Per the germline V gene, CDR1 is MGHRA and CDR2 is YSYEKL. CDR3 sequence reads: CASSQGEHYEQYF. In nucleotides, the CDR3 is TGCGCCAGCAGCCAAGGAGAGCACTACGAGCAGTACTTC.

The V and J genes are TRBV29-1 and TRBJ2-3; TRBD1 matches 9 bases. Germline CDR1 is SQVTM and CDR2 is ANQGSEA. This CDR3 has 14 amino acids. The CDR3 here is CSASGTGTTNTQYF. The CDR3, as DNA: TGCAGTGCCTCCGGGACAGGGACCACTAATACGCAGTATTTT.

Here the CDR3 reads CASSLGLAGGVVNEQFF. For the CDR3, the DNA is TGTGCCAGCAGCCTCGGACTAGCGGGAGGAGTTGTAAATGAGCAGTTCTTC. The rearrangement joins TRBV3-1 (or the pseudogene TRBV3-2) to TRBJ2-1; 14 nucleotides agree with TRBD2. Per the germline V gene, CDR1 is LGHDT and CDR2 is YNNKEL (reference sequence). The CDR3 loop spans 17 amino acids. Trimming cost V 4 bases and J 7 bases; bases outside gene matches: 9.

This rearrangement joins TRBV27 to TRBJ2-1, with 7 bases aligning to TRBD2. The junction had 5 bases not matched to a gene; V was cut back by 6 bases and J by 6 bases. This CDR3 has 13 amino acids. The germline V gene has CDR1 MNHEY and CDR2 SMNVEV (reference sequence). In DNA form, the CDR3 reads TGTGCCAGCAGCCGGGGGGTCCTCAATGAGCAGTTCTTC. Amino acids: CASSRGVLNEQFF.

This clone was detected once. J is TRBJ1-2 and V is TRBV9, with TRBD1 as a possible D gene (5 bases). V was shortened by 0 bases and J by 3 bases, with 9 bases between the two germline ends. In germline, CDR1 is SGDLS, CDR2 YYNGEE. The CDR3 consists of 14 residues. The chain's CDR3 is CASSVVRGDYGYTF. The CDR3 DNA is TGTGCCAGCAGCGTAGTTAGGGGTGACTATGGCTACACCTTC.

This rearrangement joins TRBV6-5 to TRBJ1-2, with TRBD1 matching over 7 bases. V was pared by 0 bases and J by 1 base, with 2 bases of the junction left unmatched. This CDR3 spans 15 amino acids. The germline gives CDR1 MNHEY, CDR2 SVGAGI. This chain's CDR3 is CASSYSTGFNYGYTF. CDR3 sequence (DNA): TGTGCCAGCAGTTACTCGACAGGGTTTAACTATGGCTACACCTTC.

J is TRBJ2-1 and V is TRBV2; 11 nucleotides agree with TRBD2. The germline V gene encodes CDR1 SNHLY and CDR2 FYNNEI. This CDR3 comprises 15 residues. V dropped 5 bases and J dropped 6; count of bases not matched to a gene: 6. The CDR3 reads CASSPTSGRLNEQFF. CDR3 DNA: TGTGCCAGCAGTCCTACTAGCGGGAGACTCAATGAGCAGTTCTTC.

This chain uses TRBV30 with TRBJ2-2, with TRBD1 matching over 8 bases. The ends lost 5 bases at V and 3 bases at J; junction bases unmatched: 5. The CDR3 loop spans 14 amino acids. Per the germline V gene, CDR1 is GTSNPN and CDR2 is SVGIG (reference sequence). The DNA for the CDR3 is TGTGCCTGGGGACAGGGTTCTTACACCGGGGAGCTGTTTTTT. This codes for CAWGQGSYTGELFF.

The chain is built from TRBV30 and TRBJ1-6; D is unresolved. Germline values: CDR1 GTSNPN, CDR2 SVGIG (reference sequence). The CDR3 sequence is 11 residues long. Trimming took off 5 bases at V and 10 bases at J, with 9 bases between the two ends. CDR3 residues: CAWARGSPLHF. The CDR3 bases are TGTGCCTGGGCCCGAGGGTCACCCCTCCACTTT. Full variable domain (missing parts from reference TRBV30 and TRBJ1-6): SQTIHQWPATLVQPVGSPLSLECTVEGTSNPNLYWYRQAAGRGLQLLFYSVGIGQISSEVPQNLSASRPQDRQFILSSKKLLLSDSGFYLCAWARGSPLHFGNGTRLTVT.

This sequence joins TRBV5-1 and TRBJ2-2; D ambiguous. CDR1 SGHRS and CDR2 YFSETQ come from the germline V gene. CDR3 length equals 15 residues. V was shortened by 1 base and J by 0 bases, with 7 bases between the two germline ends. CDR3 DNA sequence: TGCGCCAGCAGCTTGAAGCTCGCGAACACCGGGGAGCTGTTTTTT. This translates into CASSLKLANTGELFF.

The CDR3 loop is CASRDGVRYGYTF. The DNA for the CDR3 is TGTGCCAGCAGGGACGGGGTACGGTATGGCTACACCTTC. The chain links TRBV5-4 to TRBJ1-2; D is unclear. V lost 5 bases, J lost 5 bases, and 13 bases lay in between. CDR1 is SGHNT and CDR2 is YYREEE in the germline V gene (reference sequence). The CDR3 is made up of 13 amino acids.

The J gene is TRBJ2-3, the V gene TRBV6-4; TRBD2 agrees at 13 bases. J gave up 3 bases and V 5 bases, and 2 bases lay outside the gene matches. CDR3 length: 15 amino acids. CDR1 is MRHNA, CDR2 SNTAGT, per germline. The CDR3 DNA follows: TGTGCCAGCAGTCAACTAGCGGGAGGGACAGATACGCAGTATTTT. It encodes CASSQLAGGTDTQYF.

V usage is TRBV6-1 and J usage is TRBJ2-5; 7 nucleotides match TRBD1. Germline loops: CDR1 MNHNS, CDR2 SASEGT. The CDR3 is 14 amino acids. The V segment lost 3 bases and the J segment 2 bases; nucleotides outside the gene matches: 3. CDR3 nucleotides: TGTGCCAGCAGTGACAGGGGACAGCAAGAGACCCAGTACTTC. This encodes CASSDRGQQETQYF.